This note documents a single TCR beta chain sequence. 13 Jbeta primers and 60 Vbeta primers were used for the PCR. Here immunoSEQ multiplex PCR was the method, and the copy in TCRdb shows in-frame clones only, minus some. The sample yields 200,000 or so clones, 79% seen once. This sample was taken from a study of cytomegalovirus exposure and HLA in healthy donors. Donors likely had unrecorded immune exposures despite being nominally healthy when sampled. Germline CDR1 and CDR2: MDHEN and SYDVKM. This CDR3 has 18 residues. J was trimmed by 4 bases and V by 8 bases; bases with no gene match: 12. Sequenced sample: PBMCs. The chain uses TRBV28 and TRBJ2-6; 12 bases map to TRBD1. This sequence was found in a male donor in good health and CMV-seropositive. As DNA, the CDR3 is TGTGCCAGCGCCGCGGGACAGGGGGCGAGGCCCGGGGCCAACGTCCTGACTTTC. It encodes CASAAGQGARPGANVLTF.